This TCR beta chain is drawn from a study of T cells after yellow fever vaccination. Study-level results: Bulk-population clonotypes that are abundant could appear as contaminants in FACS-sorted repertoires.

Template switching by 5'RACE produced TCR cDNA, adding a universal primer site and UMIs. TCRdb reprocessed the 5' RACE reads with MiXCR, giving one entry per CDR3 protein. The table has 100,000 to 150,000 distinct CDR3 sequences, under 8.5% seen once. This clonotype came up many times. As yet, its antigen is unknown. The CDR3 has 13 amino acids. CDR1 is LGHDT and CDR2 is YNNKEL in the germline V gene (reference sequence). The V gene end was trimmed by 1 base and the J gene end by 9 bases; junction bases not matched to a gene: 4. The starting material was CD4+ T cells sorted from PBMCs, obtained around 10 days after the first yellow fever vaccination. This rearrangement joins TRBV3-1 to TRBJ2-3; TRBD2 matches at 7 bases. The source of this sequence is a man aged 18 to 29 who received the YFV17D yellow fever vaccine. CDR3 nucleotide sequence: TGTGCCAGCAGCCAAGCTGGACTAGGCACGCAGTATTTT. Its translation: CASSQAGLGTQYF.